This T cell receptor beta chain was sequenced in a study of monozygotic twins with inflammatory bowel disease. The CDR3 spans 14 residues. Germline-derived CDR1 and CDR2 are MNHNS and SASEGT. TCRdb reanalyzed the 5' RACE reads and collapses them to one entry per CDR3 protein, without DNA. The listing records about 300,000 distinct CDR3 sequences. Sequencing was carried out using blood. The chain employs TRBV6-1 and TRBJ2-7; TCRdb's D call, TRBD2, is unchecked because there is no DNA. The receptor was isolated from a human donor with ulcerative colitis or Crohn's disease, or a healthy co-twin of an affected twin (not recorded which). The CDR3 loop is CASSGEGPTYEQYF.